This passage covers 20 T cell receptor beta chains from one sample sequenced in a study of early T cells in non-severe SARS-CoV-2 infection. TCRdb ran MiXCR on the 5' RACE reads and lists one entry per CDR3 protein. The profile shows 85,000 to 120,000 distinct CDR3 sequences, approximately 14% of them singletons. The sequenced sample consisted of whole blood. The receptors stem from an adult who was a healthcare worker with PCR-confirmed SARS-CoV-2 infection or an uninfected control (not recorded which).

The genes are TRBV7-3 and TRBJ2-2; 8 bases match TRBD1. Germline CDR1 SGHTA, CDR2 FQGTGA. The CDR3 contains 14 residues. V dropped 5 bases and J dropped 6; count of bases not matched to a gene: 5. CDR3 loop: CASSAGGRAGELFF. The CDR3 nucleotides are TGTGCCAGCAGCGCAGGGGGCCGGGCCGGGGAGCTGTTTTTT.

The chain is built from TRBV24-1 and TRBJ1-2; no clear D gene. This CDR3 comprises 13 residues. Trimming removed 4 bases at V and 6 bases at J, with 11 bases between. CDR1 and CDR2 (germline): KGHDR, SFDVKD. In DNA form, the CDR3 reads TGTGCCACCAGTGAGGCCCGAGGCGATGGCTACACCTTC. Its protein is CATSEARGDGYTF.

This clonotype was recorded a few times. CDR3 sequence reads: CASSLVGPGGEEKLFF. As DNA, the CDR3 is TGTGCCAGCAGTCTCGTTGGCCCGGGGGGGGAAGAAAAACTGTTTTTT. The chain combines TRBV27 with TRBJ1-4; a weak D match, TRBD1 (5 bases). The CDR3 length is 16 residues. Deletions cut 5 bases from V and 8 bases from J, with 21 bases between. Per germline, CDR1 MNHEY and CDR2 SMNVEV (reference sequence).

In its sample, this clonotype was seen many times. The chain recombines TRBV27 with TRBJ1-6; D is ambiguous. The CDR3 sequence is 14 residues long. The germline V gene has CDR1 MNHEY and CDR2 SMNVEV (reference sequence). V lost 2 bases and J 6 bases, leaving 8 bases between the germline ends. CDR3 in DNA: TGTGCCAGCAGTTTAGGCGCGGTTAATTCACCCCTCCACTTT. Protein sequence: CASSLGAVNSPLHF.

This clonotype was picked up many times. The chain combines TRBV7-7 with TRBJ1-1; D gene unclear. CDR1 and CDR2 (germline): SSHAT, FNYEAQ (reference sequence). CDR3 size: 11 residues. Trimming removed 5 bases at V and 3 bases at J, with 4 bases between. DNA of the CDR3: TGTGCCAGCAGCCAGGACACTGAAGCTTTCTTT. Translated: CASSQDTEAFF.

This clonotype was found a few times. The V call is TRBV11-2, the J call TRBJ1-1, with D unclear. Trimming pared 1 base from V and 3 bases from J, leaving 3 bases between. CDR1 SGHAT and CDR2 FQNNGV come from the germline V gene. The CDR3 loop spans 12 amino acids. The CDR3 nucleotides read TGTGCCAGCAGCTTAGGTCACACTGAAGCTTTCTTT. Translated: CASSLGHTEAFF.

This clonotype appeared a few times. This chain joins TRBV13 and TRBJ1-2, with 8 positions matching TRBD1. V was pared by 4 bases and J by 6 bases, with 13 bases of the junction left unmatched. Germline loops: CDR1 PRHDT, CDR2 FYEKMQ (reference sequence). This CDR3 is built from 16 residues. The CDR3 DNA reads as TGTGCCAGCAGCTCCCCCAGACAGGGGAGTGGGGATGGCTACACCTTC. Translated: CASSSPRQGSGDGYTF.

This clonotype was observed a few times. The V and J genes are TRBV9 and TRBJ2-2; D ambiguous. This CDR3 contains 14 residues. V was trimmed by 0 bases and J by 8 bases, leaving 11 bases between them. CDR1 is SGDLS and CDR2 is YYNGEE in the germline V gene. CDR3: CASSVGSESGELFF. The CDR3 DNA reads TGTGCCAGCAGCGTAGGGTCGGAGTCGGGGGAGCTGTTTTTT.

This clonotype was counted between two and nine times. This rearrangement joins TRBV7-2 to TRBJ2-7; 7 nucleotides align to TRBD1. This CDR3 has 15 amino acids. Germline lookup yields CDR1 SGHTA and CDR2 FQGNSA. V trimming: 5 bases; J trimming: 6 bases; junction bases outside the gene matches: 13. The DNA of the CDR3 is TGTGCCAGCAGCCAAAGGACAGGTCGATTTATCGAGCAGTACTTC. It specifies CASSQRTGRFIEQYF.

This clonotype has a handful of counts. V usage is TRBV20-1 and J usage is TRBJ2-1, with D perhaps matching TRBD2 (6 bases). The length of the CDR3 is 13 residues. Germline lookup yields CDR1 DFQATT and CDR2 SNEGSKA (reference sequence). Trimming shortened V by 6 bases and J by 6 bases, and 15 bases separated the two germline ends. CDR3 sequence reads: CSAGTASANEQFF. The DNA for the CDR3 is TGCAGTGCCGGGACTGCCTCCGCCAATGAGCAGTTCTTC.

The chain is built from TRBV20-1 and TRBJ2-7; perhaps TRBD1 as D (5 bases). Trimming removed 6 bases from V and 2 bases from J, with 14 bases in between. CDR1 and CDR2 from the germline V gene are DFQATT and SNEGSKA (reference sequence). This CDR3 comprises 13 residues. The CDR3 protein is CSAITGDPYEQYF. Written as DNA, the CDR3 is TGCAGTGCAATTACAGGAGATCCCTACGAGCAGTACTTC.

In its sample, this clonotype was seen many times. This sequence joins TRBV7-8 and TRBJ1-6, with D uncertain. Between the trimmed V and J ends, which lost 2 bases and 8 bases, there was a span of 7 bases. The CDR3 spans 13 residues. Germline loops: CDR1 SGHVS, CDR2 FQNEAQ. The CDR3 protein is CASSLYRDSPLHF. CDR3 DNA sequence: TGTGCCAGCAGCTTATACCGGGATTCACCCCTCCACTTT.

This clonotype showed up just a few times. CDR3 protein: CASQRVQYNEQFF. DNA of the CDR3: TGTGCCAGTCAGCGGGTCCAATACAATGAGCAGTTCTTC. The chain recombines TRBV28 with TRBJ2-1; D may be TRBD2 (6 bases). This CDR3 contains 13 residues. V lost 9 bases to trimming and J lost 4 bases, with 13 bases between them. From germline, CDR1 is MDHEN and CDR2 SYDVKM.

This clonotype was seen a handful of times. CDR3 coding DNA: TGTGCCAGCAGCCCGGGACTAGCGGGAACCACCGGGGAGCTGTTTTTT. Amino acid sequence: CASSPGLAGTTGELFF. The genes are TRBV7-3 and TRBJ2-2; TRBD2 agrees at 13 bases. Germline-derived CDR1 and CDR2 are SGHTA and FQGTGA. This CDR3 is 16 amino acids long. V lost 5 bases to trimming and J lost 4 bases; unmatched junction nucleotides: 4.

The chain combines TRBV29-1 with TRBJ2-1; D is unresolved. The CDR3 is made up of 11 amino acids. V shed 4 bases and J shed 6 bases, with 7 bases lying between them. The germline V gene has CDR1 SQVTM and CDR2 ANQGSEA. CDR3 residues: CSVVGANEQFF. The CDR3 DNA sequence: TGCAGCGTTGTTGGAGCCAATGAGCAGTTCTTC.

This clonotype has ten or more counts. The chain employs TRBV19 and TRBJ2-2, with D possibly being TRBD1 (5 bases). V dropped 4 bases and J dropped 5 bases, with 8 bases sitting between them. The CDR3 sequence is 13 residues long. Germline values: CDR1 LNHDA, CDR2 SQIVND (reference sequence). CDR3 in amino acids: CASSTQGTGELFF. CDR3 bases: TGTGCCAGTAGTACCCAGGGTACCGGGGAGCTGTTTTTT.

There are many counts of this clonotype. V gene TRBV6-5 combines with J gene TRBJ2-7; D perhaps matches TRBD2 (6 bases). From germline, CDR1 is MNHEY and CDR2 SVGAGI. V lost 0 bases, J lost 9 bases, and 15 bases lay in between. This CDR3 has 14 residues. Here the CDR3 DNA reads TGTGCCAGCAGTTACTCCGGGGCGGGGAAAGTGCAGTACTTC. Amino acids: CASSYSGAGKVQYF.

This clonotype has ten or more counts. J is TRBJ2-5 and V is TRBV10-2; D is unclear. The CDR3 runs to 12 residues. Germline CDR1 is WSHSY and CDR2 is SAAADI. The V and J ends lost 5 bases and 6 bases respectively, with 10 bases between them. Written as DNA, the CDR3 is TGCGCCAGCAGTTCGGACGCGCAGACCCAGTACTTC. Its protein is CASSSDAQTQYF.

Ten or more counts support this clonotype. J is TRBJ2-2 and V is TRBV24-1; D remains ambiguous. V dropped 0 bases and J dropped 5 bases, with 6 bases sitting between them. The CDR3 runs to 14 residues. CDR1 is KGHDR and CDR2 is SFDVKD in the germline V gene. CDR3 residues: CATSDLIGTGELFF. CDR3 bases: TGTGCCACCAGTGATTTGATCGGAACCGGGGAGCTGTTTTTT.

The chain joins TRBV12-2 to TRBJ2-7. TRBV12-2 is reported as a pseudogene. This CDR3 region has 12 residues. The CDR3: CASRLFLSGQYF. CDR3 nucleotides: TGTGCAAGTCGCTTATTCCTCTCGGGGCAGTACTTC.